This T cell receptor beta chain emerged from a study of CD8 T cells in Susac syndrome. The CDR3 spans 10 residues. The germline V gene encodes CDR1 SNHLY and CDR2 FYNNEI. The germline V and J ends were trimmed by 8 bases and 10 bases, with 6 bases remaining between them. Blood CD8+ and CD4+ T cells underwent high-throughput TCR beta sequencing. Random hexamers served to reverse transcribe roughly 0.45 to 1 ug RNA. TCRdb re-derived calls from the immunoSEQ multiplex PCR reads in MiXCR, one entry per CDR3 protein. This sample yields roughly 300,000 distinct CDR3 sequences, of which around 84% are seen a single time; approximately 0.11% belongs to the top ten.

Sequencing was performed on CD8+ T cells from PBMCs. V is TRBV2 and J is TRBJ1-6; D gene ambiguous. The clonotype was recovered from a human donor with multiple sclerosis. The CDR3 is CASHKSPLHF. In DNA form, the CDR3 reads TGTGCCAGCCACAAATCACCCCTCCACTTT.